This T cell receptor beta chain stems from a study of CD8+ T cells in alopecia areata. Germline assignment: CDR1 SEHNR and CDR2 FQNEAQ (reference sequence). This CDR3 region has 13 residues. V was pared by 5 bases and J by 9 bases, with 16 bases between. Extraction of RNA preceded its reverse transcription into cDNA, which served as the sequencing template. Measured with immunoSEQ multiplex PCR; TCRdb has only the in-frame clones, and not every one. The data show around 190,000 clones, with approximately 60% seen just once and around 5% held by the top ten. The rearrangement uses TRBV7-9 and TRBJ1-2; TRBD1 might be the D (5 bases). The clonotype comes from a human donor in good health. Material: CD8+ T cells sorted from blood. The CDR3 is CASSPPEQASYTF. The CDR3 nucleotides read TGTGCCAGCAGCCCCCCTGAACAGGCCAGCTACACCTTC.